This TCR beta chain was sequenced during a study of blood T cell repertoires in COVID-19. Study-level information: Researchers got acute and convalescent COVID-19 samples from the United States, Italy and Spain. PBMCs, B-cell-depleted T cells, or T cells were the source of the cDNA or gDNA that made up the material.

As handled by the study authors: It was from reference gene primer amplification that nucleated cell counts were estimated. Sequencing used immunoSEQ multiplex PCR; TCRdb keeps in-frame clones, though not all of them. V and J calls and clone size are as listed in that table; D and trimming were resolved from the DNA. The sample consists of 35,000 to 40,000 clones, 90% of them appearing once. Germline V gene data show CDR1 as MNHNY and CDR2 as SVGAGI (reference sequence). V was clipped by 4 bases and J by 1 base; unmatched bases: 6. The CDR3 spans 16 residues. The sequencing input was peripheral blood. This sequence was found in a man aged 55-75 years with active or convalescent COVID-19. The gene calls are TRBV6-6 and TRBJ1-5; 8 bases line up with TRBD1. The chain's CDR3 is CASSSRWDRSNQPQHF. CDR3 coding DNA: TGTGCCAGCAGTTCCCGATGGGACAGGAGCAATCAGCCCCAGCATTTT.